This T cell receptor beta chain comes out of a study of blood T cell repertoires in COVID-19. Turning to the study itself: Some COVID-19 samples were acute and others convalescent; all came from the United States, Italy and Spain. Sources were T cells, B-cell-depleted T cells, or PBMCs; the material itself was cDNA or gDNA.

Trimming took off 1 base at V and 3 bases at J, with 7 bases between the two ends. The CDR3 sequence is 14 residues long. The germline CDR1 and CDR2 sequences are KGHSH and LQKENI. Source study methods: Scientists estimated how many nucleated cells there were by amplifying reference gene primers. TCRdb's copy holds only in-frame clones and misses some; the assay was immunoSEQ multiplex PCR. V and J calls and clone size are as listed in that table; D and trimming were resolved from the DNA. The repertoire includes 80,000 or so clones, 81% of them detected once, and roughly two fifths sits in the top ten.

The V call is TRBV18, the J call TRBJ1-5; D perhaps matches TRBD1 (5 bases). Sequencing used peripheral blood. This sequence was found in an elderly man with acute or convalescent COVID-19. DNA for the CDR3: TGTGCCAGCTCACCACAGGGGAACAATCAGCCCCAGCATTTT. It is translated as CASSPQGNNQPQHF.